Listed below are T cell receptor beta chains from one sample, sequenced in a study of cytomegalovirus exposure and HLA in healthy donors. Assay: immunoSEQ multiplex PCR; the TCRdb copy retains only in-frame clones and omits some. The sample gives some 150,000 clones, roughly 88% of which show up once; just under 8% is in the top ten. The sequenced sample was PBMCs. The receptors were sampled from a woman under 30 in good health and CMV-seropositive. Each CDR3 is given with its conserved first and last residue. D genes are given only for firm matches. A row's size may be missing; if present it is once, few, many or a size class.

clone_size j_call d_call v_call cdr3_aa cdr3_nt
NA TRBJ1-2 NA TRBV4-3 CASSQEETRLFYGYTF TGCGCCAGCAGCCAAGAGGAGACCAGACTGTTCTATGGCTACACCTTC
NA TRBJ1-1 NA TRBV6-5 CASRNEATRDTEAFF TGTGCCAGCAGAAACGAGGCCACTAGGGACACTGAAGCTTTCTTT
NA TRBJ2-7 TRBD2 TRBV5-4 CASRSGTSGAQVQYF TGTGCCAGCAGATCGGGGACTAGCGGGGCTCAGGTCCAGTACTTC
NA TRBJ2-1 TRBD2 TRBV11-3 CASTLAGGEGGEQFF TGTGCCAGCACCCTAGCGGGAGGTGAGGGTGGTGAGCAGTTCTTC
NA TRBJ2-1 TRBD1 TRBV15 CATSRDNWAQGAENINNEQFF TGTGCCACCAGCAGAGATAATTGGGCGCAGGGGGCAGAAAACATCAACAATGAGCAGTTCTTC
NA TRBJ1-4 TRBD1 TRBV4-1 CASSQRTGEDEKLFF TGCGCCAGCAGCCAACGGACAGGGGAGGATGAAAAACTGTTTTTT
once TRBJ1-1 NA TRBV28 CASSLRGEHTEAFF TGTGCCAGCAGTTTGAGAGGTGAGCACACTGAAGCTTTCTTT
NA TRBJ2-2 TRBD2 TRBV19 CASIPSGTSDSGELFF TGTGCCAGTATTCCGAGCGGGACTAGCGATTCCGGGGAGCTGTTTTTT
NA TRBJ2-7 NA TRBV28 CASRPGTPDLRAYEQYF TGTGCCAGCAGACCCGGGACACCGGACTTACGAGCCTACGAGCAGTACTTC
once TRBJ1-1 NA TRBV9 CASSVGGDTEAFF TGTGCCAGCAGCGTCGGGGGGGATACTGAAGCTTTCTTT
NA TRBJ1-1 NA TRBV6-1 CASSEIGQSTEAFF TGTGCCAGCAGTGAAATAGGACAGAGCACTGAAGCTTTCTTT
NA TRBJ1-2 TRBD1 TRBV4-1 CASSQERQGAGGYTF TGCGCCAGCAGCCAAGAGAGACAGGGGGCAGGGGGCTACACCTTC
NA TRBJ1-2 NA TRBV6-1 CASRDTTRFDGYTF TGTGCCAGCAGGGATACGACACGATTCGATGGCTACACCTTC
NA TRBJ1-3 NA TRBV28 CASRGGNTIYF TGTGCCAGCCGGGGAGGAAACACCATATATTTT
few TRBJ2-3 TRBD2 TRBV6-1 CASSGLAGGTDTQYF TGTGCCAGCAGTGGACTAGCGGGAGGCACAGATACGCAGTATTTT
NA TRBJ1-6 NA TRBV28 CASRSGDWQYNSPLHF TGTGCCAGCAGAAGCGGCGATTGGCAGTATAATTCACCCCTCCACTTT
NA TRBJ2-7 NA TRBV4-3 CASSQVKQGGYEQYF TGCGCCAGCAGCCAAGTAAAACAGGGTGGCTACGAGCAGTACTTC
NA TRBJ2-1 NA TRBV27 CASSPPIWANNEQFF TGTGCCAGCAGCCCTCCTATTTGGGCAAACAATGAGCAGTTCTTC
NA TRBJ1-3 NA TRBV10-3 CAIRDKGGNTIYF TGTGCCATCAGGGACAAGGGGGGAAACACCATATATTTT
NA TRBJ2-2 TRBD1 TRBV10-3 CATRNRGDTGELFF TGTGCCACACGGAACAGGGGGGACACCGGGGAGCTGTTTTTT
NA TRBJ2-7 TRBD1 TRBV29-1 CSVEGQGTYEQYF TGCAGCGTTGAGGGACAGGGCACGTACGAGCAGTACTTC
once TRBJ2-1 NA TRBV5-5 CASSLALAYNEQFF TGTGCCAGCAGCTTGGCACTAGCCTACAATGAGCAGTTCTTC
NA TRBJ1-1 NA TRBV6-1 CASRPQGGGTEAFF TGTGCCAGCAGGCCACAGGGCGGTGGAACTGAAGCTTTCTTT
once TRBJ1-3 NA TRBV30 CAWSAGLFGNTIYF TGTGCCTGGAGTGCAGGCCTTTTTGGAAACACCATATATTTT
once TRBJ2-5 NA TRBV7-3 CASSNRYGGQETQYF TGTGCCAGCAGCAACCGATACGGCGGTCAAGAGACCCAGTACTTC
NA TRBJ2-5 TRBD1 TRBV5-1 CASSTDRGETQYF TGCGCCAGCAGCACAGACAGGGGTGAGACCCAGTACTTC
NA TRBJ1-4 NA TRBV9 CASSVGSLFDEKLFF TGTGCCAGCAGCGTCGGTAGTTTATTCGATGAAAAACTGTTTTTT
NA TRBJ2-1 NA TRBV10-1 CASSESLRSTYNEQFF TGCGCCAGCAGTGAGTCCCTGCGGAGCACCTACAATGAGCAGTTCTTC
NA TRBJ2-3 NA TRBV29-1 CSVEDPASYTDTQYF TGCAGCGTTGAAGATCCAGCTAGCTACACAGATACGCAGTATTTT
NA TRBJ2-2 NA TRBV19 CASSRSRNTGELFF TGTGCCAGTAGTAGGTCCAGGAACACCGGGGAGCTGTTTTTT
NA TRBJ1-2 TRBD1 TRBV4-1 CASSLRRDRNGYTF TGCGCCAGCAGCCTACGTAGGGACAGGAATGGCTACACCTTC
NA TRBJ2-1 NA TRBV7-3 CASSPQGGFEQFF TGTGCCAGCAGCCCGCAAGGGGGTTTTGAGCAGTTCTTC
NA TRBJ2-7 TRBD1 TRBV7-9 CASSYGQESYEQYF TGTGCCAGCAGCTACGGACAGGAATCCTACGAGCAGTACTTC
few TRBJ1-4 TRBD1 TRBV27 CASSGDRQDEKLFF TGTGCCAGCAGTGGGGACAGGCAGGATGAAAAACTGTTTTTT
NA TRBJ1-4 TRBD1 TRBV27 CASSPTQGAEKLFF TGTGCCAGCAGCCCAACACAGGGGGCAGAAAAACTGTTTTTT
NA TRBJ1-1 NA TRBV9 CASSPQSGHASEAFF TGTGCCAGCAGCCCACAGAGTGGACACGCCAGTGAAGCTTTCTTT
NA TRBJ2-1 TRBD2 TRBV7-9 CASSIGTTSYNEQFF TGTGCCAGCAGCATAGGGACTACCTCCTACAATGAGCAGTTCTTC
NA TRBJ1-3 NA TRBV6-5 CASVSSGNTIYF TGTGCCAGCGTCTCCTCTGGAAACACCATATATTTT
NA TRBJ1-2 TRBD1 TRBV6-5 CASSPGQGANGYTF TGTGCCAGCAGTCCGGGACAGGGGGCGAATGGCTACACCTTC
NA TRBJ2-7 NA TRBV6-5 CASSLIIGQHYEQYF TGTGCCAGCAGTCTAATCATCGGACAGCACTACGAGCAGTACTTC
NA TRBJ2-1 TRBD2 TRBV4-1 CASSQDEGLAGGWDEQFF TGCGCCAGCAGCCAAGATGAAGGACTAGCGGGCGGTTGGGATGAGCAGTTCTTC
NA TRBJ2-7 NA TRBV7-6 CASSPTQPGHRPGEQYF TGTGCCAGCAGCCCTACACAACCGGGACACCGGCCAGGAGAGCAGTACTTC
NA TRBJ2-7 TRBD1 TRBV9 CASSPRTGYSYEQYF TGTGCCAGCAGCCCCAGGACAGGCTACTCCTACGAGCAGTACTTC
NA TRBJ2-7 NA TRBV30 CAWSVGTGSEQYF TGTGCCTGGAGTGTAGGCACAGGGTCCGAGCAGTACTTC
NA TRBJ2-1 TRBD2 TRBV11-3 CASSPGLVEGNEQFF TGTGCCAGCAGCCCCGGACTAGTCGAAGGCAATGAGCAGTTCTTC
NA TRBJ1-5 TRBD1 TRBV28 CASVTGGSGSNQPQHF TGTGCCTCCGTGACAGGGGGTTCGGGGAGCAATCAGCCCCAGCATTTT
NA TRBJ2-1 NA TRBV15 CATSRDRRGTYNEQFF TGTGCCACCAGCAGAGATCGGCGCGGGACCTACAATGAGCAGTTCTTC
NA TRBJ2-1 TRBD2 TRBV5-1 CASSLGLAGAYIEQFF TGCGCCAGCAGCTTGGGACTAGCGGGAGCTTACATTGAGCAGTTCTTC
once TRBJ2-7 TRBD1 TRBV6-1 CASSKDRDEQYF TGTGCCAGCAGTAAGGACAGGGACGAGCAGTACTTC
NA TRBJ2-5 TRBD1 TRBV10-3 CAISEPTGGGETQYF TGTGCCATCAGTGAACCGACAGGGGGCGGGGAGACCCAGTACTTC
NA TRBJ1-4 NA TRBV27 CASSPYYGFDEKLFF TGTGCCAGCAGTCCCTATTACGGGTTTGATGAAAAACTGTTTTTT
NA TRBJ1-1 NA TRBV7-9 CASTSKTLMGGEAFF TGTGCCAGCACCTCCAAGACCCTGATGGGAGGTGAAGCTTTCTTT
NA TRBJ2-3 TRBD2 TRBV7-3 CASSPTSGKDTQYF TGTGCCAGCAGCCCGACTAGCGGGAAAGATACGCAGTATTTT
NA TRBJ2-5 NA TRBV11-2 CASSSYSVQETQYF TGTGCCAGCAGCTCCTACAGTGTCCAAGAGACCCAGTACTTC
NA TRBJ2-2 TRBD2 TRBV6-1 CASSEVHSGLVSGELFF TGTGCCAGCAGTGAAGTTCACTCGGGACTAGTCTCCGGGGAGCTGTTTTTT